The 18 T cell receptor beta chains below were found in one sample sequenced in a study of T cells in Graves' hyperthyroidism and ophthalmopathy. RNA transcripts yielded amplified TCR beta CDR3 regions. TCR CDR3 underwent first-round RT-PCR with the HTBI primer set. TCRdb called the multiplex PCR reads again in MiXCR, with one record for every CDR3 protein. The data contain approximately 640,000 distinct CDR3 sequences, roughly 17% of them singletons. The specimen was blood. The receptors were gathered from a man aged 50 to 60 with Graves' hyperthyroidism.

This clonotype occurred a few times. The V call is TRBV6-5, the J call TRBJ2-3; TRBD1 matches 9 bases. CDR3 length: 16 amino acids. J was trimmed by 2 bases and V by 1 base; bases with no gene match: 4. The germline CDR1 and CDR2 sequences are MNHEY and SVGAGI. CDR3 region: CASSYFGQGITDTQYF. The CDR3 coding sequence is TGTGCCAGCAGTTACTTCGGACAGGGGATCACAGATACGCAGTATTTT.

V gene TRBV19 combines with J gene TRBJ2-5; 9 bases line up with TRBD2. CDR1 LNHDA and CDR2 SQIVND come from the germline V gene (reference sequence). Trimming at V came to 5 bases and at J to 3 bases, leaving 7 bases not matched to a gene. The CDR3 contains 15 residues. CDR3 sequence reads: CASSSPASGEETQYF. CDR3 nucleotides: TGTGCCAGTAGTTCCCCGGCTAGCGGGGAAGAGACCCAGTACTTC.

This chain uses TRBV28 with TRBJ2-5, with D tentatively TRBD1 or TRBD2 (5 bases each). The length of the CDR3 is 14 residues. V lost 3 bases and J 2 bases, leaving 10 bases between the germline ends. The germline CDR1 and CDR2 sequences are MDHEN and SYDVKM. The CDR3 protein is CASSFVRGQETQYF. DNA of the CDR3: TGTGCCAGCAGTTTTGTGAGGGGACAAGAGACCCAGTACTTC.

This clonotype appeared many times. This rearrangement joins TRBV6-1 to TRBJ2-5; a weak D match, TRBD1 (5 bases). Germline V gene sequence: CDR1 MNHNS, CDR2 SASEGT. The CDR3 runs to 13 residues. Trimming cost V 6 bases and J 2 bases, with 10 bases left between them. In DNA form, the CDR3 reads TGTGCCAGCAGCCTGACAGAACAAGAGACCCAGTACTTC. The encoded protein is CASSLTEQETQYF.

The chain is built from TRBV20-1 and TRBJ2-6; D not certain. Per the germline V gene, CDR1 is DFQATT and CDR2 is SNEGSKA (reference sequence). The CDR3 length is 12 residues. V shed 6 bases and J shed 1 base, with 4 bases lying between them. In DNA form, the CDR3 reads TGCAGTGCCCTTTCTGGGGCCAACGTCCTGACTTTC. This gives the protein CSALSGANVLTF.

This clonotype was seen repeatedly, ten times or more. CDR3 sequence (DNA): TGTGCCAGCAGTGAGGGACAGGGTTTTAGTCCGCCCCAGCATTTT. This translates into CASSEGQGFSPPQHF. The gene calls are TRBV2 and TRBJ1-5, with 9 bases lining up with TRBD1. The CDR3 sequence is 15 residues long. In germline, CDR1 is SNHLY, CDR2 FYNNEI. Germline trimming cut 3 bases from V and 9 bases from J; bases unmatched to any gene: 9.

This clonotype occurred a few times. This rearrangement joins TRBV7-6 to TRBJ2-2, with no clear D. The ends were cut back, 5 bases at V and 5 bases at J, with 12 bases in the middle. Germline V lookup: CDR1 SGHVS, CDR2 FNYEAQ. CDR3 length: 14 amino acids. The DNA of the CDR3 is TGTGCCAGCAGCCAATACAGCCTTACCGGGGAGCTGTTTTTT. Translated, it gives CASSQYSLTGELFF.

The J gene is TRBJ2-5, the V gene TRBV30, with 11 nucleotides matching TRBD2. Germline CDR1 and CDR2: GTSNPN and SVGIG (reference sequence). V was pared by 2 bases and J by 4 bases, with 6 bases of the junction left unmatched. There are 15 residues in the CDR3. DNA of the CDR3: TGTGCCTGGAGTTCGCCTAGCGGGAGGCGAGAGACCCAGTACTTC. Its translation is CAWSSPSGRRETQYF.

As regards this clonotype: A read error may explain this, as a much larger clone is one base away. The chain has TRBV6-1 and TRBJ1-1; D gene ambiguous. Germline lookup yields CDR1 MNHNS and CDR2 SASEGT. The CDR3 totals 8 residues. The CDR3 sequence: CASTEAFF. The CDR3 nucleotides read TGTGCCAGCACTGAAGCTTTCTTT.

A note on this clonotype: A read error is possible here, since a much larger clone lies one base away. This chain links TRBV25-1 with TRBJ2-1, with a weak D call TRBD1 (7 bases). Germline values: CDR1 MGHDK, CDR2 SYGVNS. The CDR3 has 16 residues. In DNA, the CDR3 is TGTGCCGGCAGTGACCTTGCAGGGGGGTCCTACAATGAGCAGTTCTTC. It encodes CAGSDLAGGSYNEQFF. Combining the CDR3 with reference TRBV25-1 and TRBJ2-1 gives the whole variable domain EADIYQTPRYLVIGTGKKITLECSQTMGHDKMYWYQQDPGMELHLIHYSYGVNSTEKGDLSSESTVSRIRTEHFPLTLESARPSHTSQYLCAGSDLAGGSYNEQFFGPGTRLTVL.

In this sample, this clonotype turned up many times. The V and J genes are TRBV29-1 and TRBJ2-2; TRBD2 matches at 14 bases. Germline trimming cut 6 bases from V and 3 bases from J; bases unmatched to any gene: 6. Per germline, CDR1 SQVTM and CDR2 ANQGSEA. This CDR3 contains 16 residues. The DNA for the CDR3 is TGCAGCGTCCCCGGGACTAGCGGGAGCCACACCGGGGAGCTGTTTTTT. This sequence encodes CSVPGTSGSHTGELFF.

This clonotype was counted many times. J is TRBJ1-2 and V is TRBV27, with D possibly TRBD1 on 6 matching bases. This CDR3 spans 13 amino acids. Trimming removed 3 bases at V and 4 bases at J, with 9 bases between. Germline V gives CDR1 MNHEY, CDR2 SMNVEV (reference sequence). The CDR3 spells CASSLRQAYGYTF. In nucleotides, the CDR3 is TGTGCCAGCAGTTTGCGACAGGCCTATGGCTACACCTTC.

This clonotype was seen only a few times. The V gene is TRBV19, the J gene TRBJ2-7; 9 bases line up with TRBD2. The length of the CDR3 is 15 residues. Germline-derived CDR1 and CDR2 are LNHDA and SQIVND (reference sequence). Trimming cost V 3 bases and J 3 bases; bases outside gene matches: 6. The CDR3 region has the DNA TGTGCCAGTAGTATCTCTGGCGGGAGGGTCTACGAGCAGTACTTC. The encoded protein is CASSISGGRVYEQYF.

This sequence joins TRBV20-1 and TRBJ1-1, with D maybe TRBD1 (6 bases). The germline gives CDR1 DFQATT, CDR2 SNEGSKA (reference sequence). V lost 0 bases to trimming and J lost 2 bases, with 10 bases between them. The CDR3 spans 14 residues. The CDR3 region has the DNA TGCAGTGCTAGAGAGTCAGGGGTTAACACTGAAGCTTTCTTT. Its translation is CSARESGVNTEAFF.

This clonotype showed up just a few times. V and J are TRBV9 and TRBJ2-3; 7 bases fit TRBD1. Trimming at V came to 5 bases and at J to 2 bases, leaving 11 bases not matched to a gene. Germline values: CDR1 SGDLS, CDR2 YYNGEE. This CDR3 is built from 16 residues. CDR3 loop: CASSVGGQLFTDTQYF. For the CDR3, the DNA is TGTGCCAGCAGTGTTGGGGGACAGCTTTTCACAGATACGCAGTATTTT.

Comment on this clonotype: This may arise from a read error, as a much more abundant clone is one base away. This CDR3 fails to terminate in the conserved phenylalanine or tryptophan, so it likely reflects a read error. The chain employs TRBV28 and TRBJ1-1; D remains ambiguous. CDR3 length: 13 amino acids. V lost 5 bases, J lost 5 bases, and 12 bases lay in between. Germline V gives CDR1 MDHEN, CDR2 SYDVKM. The CDR3 DNA sequence: TGTGCCAGCAGTCCTCTACTGGGGACTGAAGCTTTCCTT. Its translation: CASSPLLGTEAFL.

The V call is TRBV6-5, the J call TRBJ1-1, with a weak D call TRBD1 (5 bases). CDR3 length equals 14 residues. With 4 bases removed from V and 4 bases from J, the gap between germline ends came to 13 bases. Germline V gene data show CDR1 as MNHEY and CDR2 as SVGAGI. This CDR3 reads CASSFGTPSTEAFF. The CDR3 DNA reads as TGTGCCAGCAGTTTCGGGACTCCAAGCACTGAAGCTTTCTTT.

This clonotype occurred many times. The genes are TRBV3-1 and TRBJ2-7; TRBD1 aligns across 9 bases. V trimming: 2 bases; J trimming: 0 bases; junction bases outside the gene matches: 5. This CDR3 comprises 16 residues. Germline CDR1 LGHDT, CDR2 YNNKEL (reference sequence). The CDR3 reads CASSQQGQGGSYEQYF. The CDR3 nucleotides are TGTGCCAGCAGCCAACAGGGACAGGGAGGCTCCTACGAGCAGTACTTC.